The source of this TCR beta chain is a study of T cells in Graves' hyperthyroidism and ophthalmopathy. This clonotype was seen repeatedly, ten times or more. As yet, its antigen is unknown. CDR3 size: 14 residues. The germline V and J ends were trimmed by 7 bases and 5 bases, with 20 bases remaining between them. Germline V gene data show CDR1 as SQVTM and CDR2 as ANQGSEA. The TCR beta CDR3 regions underwent amplification using RNA transcripts as the source. The HTBI primer set drove a first-round RT-PCR of the TCR CDR3. TCRdb fed the multiplex PCR reads into MiXCR, producing one record per CDR3 protein. This sample carries a few hundred thousand distinct CDR3 sequences, about 19% of them seen once, and the ten largest clones take about 3.7%. Diagnoses rested on clinical symptoms, serum thyroxine and TRAb, thyroid ultrasound and orbital computed tomography. Source material for PBMCs was more than 7.5 ml fresh peripheral blood.

Findings and caveats of the study: Ophthalmopathy prediction by the model preceded onset by a median about 6.8 months.

The receptor's source is a young woman with Graves' hyperthyroidism. The rearrangement joins TRBV29-1 to TRBJ1-1; weak D call: TRBD1 (6 bases). Sample: blood. The CDR3 loop reads CSAGGEGGRTEAFF. CDR3 sequence (DNA): TGCAGCGCAGGCGGGGAAGGGGGTAGGACTGAAGCTTTCTTT.